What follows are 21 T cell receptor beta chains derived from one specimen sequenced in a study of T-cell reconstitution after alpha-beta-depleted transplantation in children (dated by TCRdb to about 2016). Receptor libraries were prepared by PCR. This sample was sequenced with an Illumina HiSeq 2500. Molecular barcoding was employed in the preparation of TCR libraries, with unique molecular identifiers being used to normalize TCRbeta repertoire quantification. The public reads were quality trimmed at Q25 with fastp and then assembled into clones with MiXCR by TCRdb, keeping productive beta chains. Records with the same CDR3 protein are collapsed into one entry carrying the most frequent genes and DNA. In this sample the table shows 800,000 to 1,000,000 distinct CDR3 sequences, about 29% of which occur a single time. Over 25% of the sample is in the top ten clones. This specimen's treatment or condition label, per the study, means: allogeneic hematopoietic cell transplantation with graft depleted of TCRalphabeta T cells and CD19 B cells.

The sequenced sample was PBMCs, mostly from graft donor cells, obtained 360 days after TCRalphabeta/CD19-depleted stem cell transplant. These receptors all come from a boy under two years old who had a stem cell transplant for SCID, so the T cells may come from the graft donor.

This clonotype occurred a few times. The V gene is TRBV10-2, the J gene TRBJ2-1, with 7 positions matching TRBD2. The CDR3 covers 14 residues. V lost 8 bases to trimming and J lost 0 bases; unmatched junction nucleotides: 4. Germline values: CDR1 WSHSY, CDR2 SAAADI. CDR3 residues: CASRGDSSYNEQFF. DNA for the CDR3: TGCGCCAGCCGGGGGGATAGCTCCTACAATGAGCAGTTCTTC.

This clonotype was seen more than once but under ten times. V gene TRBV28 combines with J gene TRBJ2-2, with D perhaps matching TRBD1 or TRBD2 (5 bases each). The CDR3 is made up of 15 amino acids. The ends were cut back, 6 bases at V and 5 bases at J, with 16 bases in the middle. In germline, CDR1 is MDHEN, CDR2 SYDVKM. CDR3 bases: TGTGCCAGCAGCCCCGCAGGGTCGGGGACCGGGGAGCTGTTTTTT. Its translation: CASSPAGSGTGELFF.

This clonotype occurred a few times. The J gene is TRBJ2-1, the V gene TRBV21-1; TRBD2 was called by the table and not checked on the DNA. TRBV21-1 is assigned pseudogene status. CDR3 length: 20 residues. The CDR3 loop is CASMRLAGTTGLAGNNEQFF. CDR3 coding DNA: TGTGCCAGCATGCGGCTTGCGGGAACGACGGGACTAGCGGGGAACAATGAGCAGTTCTTC.

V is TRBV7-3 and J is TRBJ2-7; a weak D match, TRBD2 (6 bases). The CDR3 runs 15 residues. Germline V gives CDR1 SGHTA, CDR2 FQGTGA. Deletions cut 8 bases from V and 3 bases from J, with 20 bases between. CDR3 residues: CASRTLGGRNYEQYF. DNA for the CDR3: TGTGCCAGCCGAACGCTGGGGGGTCGAAACTACGAGCAGTACTTC.

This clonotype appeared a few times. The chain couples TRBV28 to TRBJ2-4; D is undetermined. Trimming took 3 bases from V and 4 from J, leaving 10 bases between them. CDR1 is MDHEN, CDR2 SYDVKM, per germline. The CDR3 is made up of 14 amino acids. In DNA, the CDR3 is TGTGCCAGCAGTTTTTGGGAAGGGAAAAACATTCAGTACTTC. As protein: CASSFWEGKNIQYF.

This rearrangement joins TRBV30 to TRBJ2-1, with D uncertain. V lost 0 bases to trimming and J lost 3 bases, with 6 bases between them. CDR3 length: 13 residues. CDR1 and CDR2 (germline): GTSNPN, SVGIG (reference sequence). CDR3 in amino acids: CAWSVSGYNEQFF. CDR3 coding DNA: TGTGCCTGGAGTGTCTCTGGCTACAATGAGCAGTTCTTC.

CDR3 residues: CASGYAPTGNTEAFF. The DNA of the CDR3 is TGTGCCAGCGGTTACGCCCCGACGGGGAACACTGAAGCTTTCTTT. This sequence joins TRBV28 and TRBJ1-1; D gene unclear. CDR3 length: 15 residues. Germline-derived CDR1 and CDR2 are MDHEN and SYDVKM. V dropped 8 bases and J dropped 1 base, with 17 bases sitting between them.

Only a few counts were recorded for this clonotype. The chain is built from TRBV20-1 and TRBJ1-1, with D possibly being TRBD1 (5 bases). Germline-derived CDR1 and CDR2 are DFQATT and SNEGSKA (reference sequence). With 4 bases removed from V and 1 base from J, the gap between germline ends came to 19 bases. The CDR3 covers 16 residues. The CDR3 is CSANPLGSGSNTEAFF. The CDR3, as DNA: TGCAGTGCTAATCCCCTCGGTTCAGGGTCGAACACTGAAGCTTTCTTT.

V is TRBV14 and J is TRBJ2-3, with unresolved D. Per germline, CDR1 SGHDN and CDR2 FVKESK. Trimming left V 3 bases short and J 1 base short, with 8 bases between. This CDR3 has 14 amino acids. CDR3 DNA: TGTGCCAGCAGCCAGGGGATACGCACAGATACGCAGTATTTT. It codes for CASSQGIRTDTQYF.

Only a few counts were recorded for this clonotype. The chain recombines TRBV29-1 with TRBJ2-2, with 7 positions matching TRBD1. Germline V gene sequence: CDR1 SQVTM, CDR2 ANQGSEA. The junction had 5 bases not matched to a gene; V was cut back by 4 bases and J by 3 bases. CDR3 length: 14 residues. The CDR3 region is CSVGAQGDTGELFF. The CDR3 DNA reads TGCAGCGTTGGGGCTCAGGGGGACACCGGGGAGCTGTTTTTT.

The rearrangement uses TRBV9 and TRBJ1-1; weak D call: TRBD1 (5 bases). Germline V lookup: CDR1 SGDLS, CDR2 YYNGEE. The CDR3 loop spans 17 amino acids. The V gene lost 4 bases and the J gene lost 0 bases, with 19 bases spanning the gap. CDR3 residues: CASSPHSGQLMNTEAFF. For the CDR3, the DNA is TGTGCCAGCAGCCCTCATTCGGGGCAGCTCATGAACACTGAAGCTTTCTTT.

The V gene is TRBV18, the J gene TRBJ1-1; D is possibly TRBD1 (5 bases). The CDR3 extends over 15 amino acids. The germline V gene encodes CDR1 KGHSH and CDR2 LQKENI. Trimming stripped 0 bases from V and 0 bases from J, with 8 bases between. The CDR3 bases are TGTGCCAGCTCACCACCCTGGGGCATGAACACTGAAGCTTTCTTT. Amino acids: CASSPPWGMNTEAFF.

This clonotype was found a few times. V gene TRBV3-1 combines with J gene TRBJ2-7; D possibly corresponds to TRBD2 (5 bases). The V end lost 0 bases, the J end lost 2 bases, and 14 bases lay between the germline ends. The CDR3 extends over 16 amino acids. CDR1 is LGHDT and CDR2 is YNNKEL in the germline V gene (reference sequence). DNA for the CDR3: TGTGCCAGCAGCCAAGATCTCCGGGGTTGGGCCTACGAGCAGTACTTC. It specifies CASSQDLRGWAYEQYF.

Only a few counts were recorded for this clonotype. The CDR3 protein is CASSLALDWEDNEQFF. In DNA, the CDR3 is TGCGCCAGCAGCTTAGCGCTTGACTGGGAGGACAATGAGCAGTTCTTC. This chain connects TRBV5-1 to TRBJ2-1; possible D gene TRBD2, 6 bases. Trimming cost V 2 bases and J 5 bases, with 17 bases left between them. Germline loops: CDR1 SGHRS, CDR2 YFSETQ. The CDR3 spans 16 residues.

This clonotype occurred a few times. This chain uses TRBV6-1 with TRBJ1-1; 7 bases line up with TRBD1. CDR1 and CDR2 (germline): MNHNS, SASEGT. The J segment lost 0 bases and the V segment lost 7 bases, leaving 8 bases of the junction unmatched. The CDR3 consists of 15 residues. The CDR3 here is CASIDRAKMNTEAFF. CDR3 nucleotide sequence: TGTGCCAGCATCGACAGGGCGAAGATGAACACTGAAGCTTTCTTT.

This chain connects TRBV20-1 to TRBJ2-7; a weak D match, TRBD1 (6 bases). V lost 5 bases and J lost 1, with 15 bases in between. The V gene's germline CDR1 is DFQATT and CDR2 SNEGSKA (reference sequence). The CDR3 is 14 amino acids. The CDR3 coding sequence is TGCAGTGCTCCTAAGGACAGTCCTTCCTACGAGCAGTACTTC. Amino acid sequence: CSAPKDSPSYEQYF.

In nucleotides, the CDR3 is TGTGCCAGCAGCAACAAAGGGGTTGAAGCTTTCTTT. Protein product: CASSNKGVEAFF. The V and J genes are TRBV7-9 and TRBJ1-1, with a weak D call TRBD1 (5 bases). The CDR3 sequence is 12 residues long. Germline V lookup: CDR1 SEHNR, CDR2 FQNEAQ (reference sequence). With 5 bases removed from V and 7 bases from J, the gap between germline ends came to 11 bases.

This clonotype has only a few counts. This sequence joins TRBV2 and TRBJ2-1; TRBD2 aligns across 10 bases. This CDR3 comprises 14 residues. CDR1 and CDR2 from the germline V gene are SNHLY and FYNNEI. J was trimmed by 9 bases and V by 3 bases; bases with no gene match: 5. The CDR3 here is CASSESGGAGEQFF. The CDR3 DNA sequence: TGTGCCAGCAGTGAGAGCGGGGGGGCAGGTGAGCAGTTCTTC. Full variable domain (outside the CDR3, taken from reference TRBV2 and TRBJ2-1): EPEVTQTPSHQVTQMGQEVILRCVPISNHLYFYWYRQILGQKVEFLVSFYNNEISEKSEIFDDQFSVERPDGSNFTLKIRSTKLEDSAMYFCASSESGGAGEQFFGPGTRLTVL.

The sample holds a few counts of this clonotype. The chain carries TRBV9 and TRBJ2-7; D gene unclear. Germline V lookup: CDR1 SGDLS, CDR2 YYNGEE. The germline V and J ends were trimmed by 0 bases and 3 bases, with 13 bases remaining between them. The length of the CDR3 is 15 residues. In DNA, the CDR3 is TGTGCCAGCAGCGTAGGGTGGGTTAGGGACTACGAGCAGTACTTC. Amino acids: CASSVGWVRDYEQYF.

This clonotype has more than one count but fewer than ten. This CDR3 is CASRLQMGVGELFF. DNA for the CDR3: TGTGCCAGCAGACTCCAGATGGGAGTCGGGGAGCTGTTTTTT. The chain recombines TRBV27 with TRBJ2-2; possibly TRBD2 for D (5 bases). The germline gives CDR1 MNHEY, CDR2 SMNVEV (reference sequence). Trimming removed 6 bases at V and 7 bases at J, with 15 bases between. The CDR3 length is 14 residues.

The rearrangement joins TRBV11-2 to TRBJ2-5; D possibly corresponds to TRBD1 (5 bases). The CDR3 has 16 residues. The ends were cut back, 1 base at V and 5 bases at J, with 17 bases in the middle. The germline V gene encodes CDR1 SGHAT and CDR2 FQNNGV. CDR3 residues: CASSLVGLGVRETQYF. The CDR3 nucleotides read TGTGCCAGCAGCTTAGTGGGCCTAGGGGTCAGGGAGACCCAGTACTTC.